The rows below give T cell receptor beta chains drawn from one sample of a study of breast tumors, draining lymph nodes, adjacent tissues. TCRdb used MiXCR to reprocess the multiplex PCR reads, holding one entry per CDR3 protein. Among about 180,000 distinct CDR3 sequences listed, 30% to 35% were seen once. The sequenced sample consisted of axillary lymph node tissue. The receptors come from a female donor with breast cancer. Some clones in this sample may be carry-over from other donors' samples. CDR3s include the opening cysteine and the closing phenylalanine or tryptophan. D genes are given only for firm matches. Rows give clone size only sometimes, using once, few, many, or a class for an expanded clone.

V	D	size	J	CDR3	DNA
TRBV6-1	.	many	TRBJ1-5	CASSVLGQPQHF	TGTGCCAGCAGTGTTCTGGGTCAGCCCCAGCATTTT
TRBV5-5	.	many	TRBJ2-7	CASSFASNGYEQYF	TGTGCCAGCAGCTTTGCATCAAACGGTTACGAGCAGTACTTC
TRBV2	.	many	TRBJ1-2	CASNPGTYGYTF	TGTGCCAGCAACCCAGGGACCTATGGCTACACCTTC
TRBV19	TRBD1	.	TRBJ1-1	CASSKNYGTGGERDTEAFF	TGTGCCAGTAGTAAGAACTACGGGACAGGGGGCGAAAGGGACACTGAAGCTTTCTTT
TRBV20-1	TRBD1	.	TRBJ2-7	CSAISGRTGNYEQYF	TGCAGTGCTATATCGGGGAGGACAGGGAATTACGAGCAGTACTTC
TRBV19	.	.	TRBJ2-3	CASSIGVEYF	TGTGCCAGTAGTATTGGGGTGGAGTATTTT
TRBV7-8	.	many	TRBJ2-3	CASSPRFQGTDTQYF	TGTGCCAGCAGCCCTAGGTTCCAGGGAACAGATACGCAGTATTTT
TRBV10-3	TRBD1	.	TRBJ1-2	CAASSVGQGAYGYTF	TGTGCCGCCAGCAGTGTTGGACAGGGGGCCTATGGCTACACCTTC
TRBV25-1	TRBD1	many	TRBJ1-3	CASRAPQGQSGNTIYF	TGTGCCAGCAGGGCTCCACAGGGGCAATCTGGAAACACCATATATTTT
TRBV2	.	many	TRBJ2-2	CASRSIAGELFF	TGTGCCAGCAGGAGTATTGCCGGGGAGCTGTTTTTT
TRBV9	.	.	TRBJ2-7	CASSPDGGMPNERYF	TGTGCTAGCAGCCCCGACGGAGGCATGCCGAACGAGCGGTACTTC